This T cell receptor beta chain was obtained from a study of T cells in Graves' hyperthyroidism and ophthalmopathy. The authors deemed Graves' hyperthyroidism stable absent ophthalmopathy progression within 18 months. Patients were excluded for uncontrolled infection, other autoimmune disease, pregnancy or lactation. Based on clinical symptoms, serum thyroxine and TRAb, thyroid ultrasound and orbital computed tomography, diagnoses were reached. Many counts were recorded for this clonotype. Using RNA transcripts as the source, TCR beta CDR3 regions were amplified. HTBI primers drove first-round RT-PCR of the TCR CDR3. TCRdb reprocessed the multiplex PCR reads with MiXCR, giving one entry per CDR3 protein. The table includes about 400,000 distinct CDR3 sequences, approximately 13% detected once. Trimming removed 4 bases at V and 8 bases at J, with 14 bases between. This CDR3 is 14 amino acids long. Germline CDR1 reads LNHNV; CDR2 reads YYDKDF (reference sequence).

The clonotype comes from a young woman with Graves' hyperthyroidism. The chain links TRBV15 to TRBJ1-4; D might be TRBD1 (6 bases). The sequencing input was blood. The CDR3 loop reads CATSTGTLLEKLFF. CDR3 coding DNA: TGTGCCACCAGCACCGGGACACTTCTCGAAAAACTGTTTTTT.